This note documents a single T cell receptor (beta chain) sequence. What it binds is unknown. This sample is drawn from a study of shared clonotypes between healthy human individuals. Whole-study results and caveats: Clonotypes shared by all four sorted-subset donors had higher generation probabilities than non-shared clonotypes.

The germline CDR1 and CDR2 sequences are KGHSH and LQKENI. The CDR3 length is 16 residues. Trimming removed 0 bases from V and 5 bases from J; junction bases left unmatched: 5. Both subsets, CD45RA+ naive and CD45RA-negative memory, were split from the CD4+ cells. Clones were sequenced by immunoSEQ multiplex PCR, and TCRdb holds only the in-frame ones, with some missing. The profile covers over 2 million clones, with approximately 90% appearing a single time and around 0.35% taken by the ten largest. The rearrangement joins TRBV18 to TRBJ2-5; 11 positions agree with TRBD2. The sequence derives from a man between 18 and 29 years old in good health. Some clones in this sample may be carry-over from other donors' samples. What was sequenced was naive CD4+ T cells from PBMCs. Regarding subset: CD45RA+ positively selected. CDR3 sequence reads: CASSPPVIAGGETQYF. The CDR3 DNA reads TGTGCCAGCTCACCACCAGTAATAGCGGGAGGGGAGACCCAGTACTTC. The whole variable domain, remainder taken from reference TRBV18 and TRBJ2-5, is NAGVMQNPRHLVRRRGQEARLRCSPMKGHSHVYWYRQLPEEGLKFMVYLQKENIIDESGMPKERFSAEFPKEGPSILRIQQVVRGDSAAYFCASSPPVIAGGETQYFGPGTRLLVL.